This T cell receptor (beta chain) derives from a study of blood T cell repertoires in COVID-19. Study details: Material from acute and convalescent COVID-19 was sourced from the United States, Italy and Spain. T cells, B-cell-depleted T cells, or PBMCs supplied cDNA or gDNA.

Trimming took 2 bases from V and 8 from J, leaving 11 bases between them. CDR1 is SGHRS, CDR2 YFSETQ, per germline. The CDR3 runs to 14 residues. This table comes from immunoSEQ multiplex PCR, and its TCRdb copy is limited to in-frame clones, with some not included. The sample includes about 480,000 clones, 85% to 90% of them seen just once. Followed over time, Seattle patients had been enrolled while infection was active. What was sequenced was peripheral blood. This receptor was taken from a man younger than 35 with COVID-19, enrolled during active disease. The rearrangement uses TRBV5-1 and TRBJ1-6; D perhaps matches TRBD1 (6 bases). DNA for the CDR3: TGCGCCAGCAGCTTTGCAGGGGAAGATTCACCCCTCCACTTT. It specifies CASSFAGEDSPLHF.